This TCR beta chain was sequenced during a study of blood T cell repertoires in COVID-19. This clone has only a few counts. From germline, CDR1 is MNHEY and CDR2 SMNVEV (reference sequence). The V and J ends lost 5 bases and 1 base respectively, with 12 bases between them. The CDR3 contains 15 residues. The repertoire was sequenced with immunoSEQ multiplex PCR; TCRdb's copy has only in-frame clones and lacks some. The data show about 110,000 clones, around 89% seen once. This sequence originates from a woman aged 50 to 60 with acute or convalescent COVID-19. The sequencing input was peripheral blood. V gene TRBV27 combines with J gene TRBJ1-5; D is uncertain. The CDR3 region has the DNA TGTGCCAGCAGTCCGTTATCGGGAAGCAATCAGCCCCAGCATTTT. Translation gives CASSPLSGSNQPQHF.